This entry lists 4 T cell receptor beta chains sequenced from one sample in a study of T cells in Graves' hyperthyroidism and ophthalmopathy. TCR beta CDR3 sequences were amplified from RNA transcripts. Researchers ran a first-round RT-PCR on the TCR CDR3 using the HTBI primer set. TCRdb fed the multiplex PCR reads into MiXCR, producing one record per CDR3 protein. The sample contains 450,000 to 600,000 distinct CDR3 sequences, 20% of which appear only once. The sequenced material came from blood. The receptors were gathered from a man between 35 and 55 years old with Graves' ophthalmopathy.

The rearrangement joins TRBV12-5 to TRBJ2-3; D gene ambiguous. CDR3 length: 13 residues. V lost 5 bases and J lost 3, with 9 bases in between. Germline assignment: CDR1 LGHNT and CDR2 FRNRAP. The DNA for the CDR3 is TGTGCTAGTGGTGGAACGACAACAGATACGCAGTATTTT. The encoded protein is CASGGTTTDTQYF.

The V call is TRBV5-8, the J call TRBJ2-1; 9 bases fit TRBD1. The V segment lost 3 bases and the J segment 6 bases; nucleotides outside the gene matches: 4. The CDR3 is 14 amino acids. Germline-derived CDR1 and CDR2 are SGHTS and YDEGEE. CDR3: CASSWGTGLNEQFF. CDR3 nucleotides: TGTGCCAGCAGCTGGGGGACAGGGCTCAATGAGCAGTTCTTC.

This clonotype was recorded many times. V usage is TRBV5-1 and J usage is TRBJ2-3, with 10 bases identical to TRBD2. The J segment lost 2 bases and the V segment lost 1 base, leaving 10 bases of the junction unmatched. The CDR3 runs 18 residues. The V gene's germline CDR1 is SGHRS and CDR2 YFSETQ. Written as DNA, the CDR3 is TGCGCCAGCAGCTTGAGGTGGACTAGCGGCGATTACACAGATACGCAGTATTTT. Residues: CASSLRWTSGDYTDTQYF.

This clonotype appeared a few times. V gene TRBV30 combines with J gene TRBJ2-1, with TRBD1 as a possible D gene (6 bases). The germline V gene has CDR1 GTSNPN and CDR2 SVGIG (reference sequence). The CDR3 has 14 residues. V lost 4 bases to trimming and J lost 5 bases, with 15 bases between them. The CDR3 protein is CAWTRRDTDNEQFF. The CDR3 DNA sequence: TGTGCCTGGACCCGCCGGGACACCGACAATGAGCAGTTCTTC.